The following is a TCR beta chain sequence with its context. This entry comes from a study of cytomegalovirus exposure and HLA in healthy donors. Study in general: A prior analysis found 100 million to 140 million unique TCR beta sequences from around 180 million T cells.

V was trimmed by 5 bases and J by 1 base, leaving 10 bases between them. Germline V gene data show CDR1 as SGHVS and CDR2 as FNYEAQ. The CDR3 spans 14 residues. A multiplex PCR was run with 60 Vbeta primers and 13 Jbeta primers. TCRdb's copy holds only in-frame clones and misses some; the assay was immunoSEQ multiplex PCR. This sample has 55,000 to 80,000 clones; 70% to 85% occur once, and the top ten carry about 7.6%. The TCR was taken from a man in his sixties in good health and CMV-seropositive. V is TRBV7-6 and J is TRBJ2-3; D call uncertain. Sequences were obtained from PBMCs. The CDR3 loop reads CASSTRLGTDTQYF. The CDR3 bases are TGTGCCAGCAGCACCCGCCTAGGCACAGATACGCAGTATTTT.